The 21 T cell receptor beta chains reported below all come from one sample, sequenced in a study of metastatic and nonmetastatic thyroid tumors. MiXCR re-clonotyped the PCR reads for TCRdb. The sample consists of over 25,000 clones, around a sixth of them appearing once. Every patient underwent thyroid surgery untreated. Sequences were obtained from blood. These receptors all come from a female donor with papillary thyroid cancer or a benign thyroid nodule (not recorded which). Some clones in this sample may be carry-over from other donors' samples.

The table lists this clone with many counts. CDR3 loop: CAWTTGTGTDTQYF. The CDR3, as DNA: TGTGCCTGGACCACGGGGACGGGCACAGATACGCAGTATTTT. The genes are TRBV30 and TRBJ2-3; either TRBD1 or TRBD2 may fit D (5 bases each). This CDR3 is 14 amino acids long. Trimming cost V 4 bases and J 1 base, with 12 bases left between them. Germline V lookup: CDR1 GTSNPN, CDR2 SVGIG (reference sequence).

J is TRBJ1-5 and V is TRBV7-9; a weak D match, TRBD1 (6 bases). From germline, CDR1 is SEHNR and CDR2 FQNEAQ (reference sequence). The CDR3 contains 15 residues. The V gene lost 1 base and the J gene lost 6 bases, with 13 bases spanning the gap. As DNA, the CDR3 is TGTGCCAGCAGCTTAGGTTGGGGGCAGGGTCAGCCCCAGCATTTT. Translated, it gives CASSLGWGQGQPQHF.

The rearrangement joins TRBV19 to TRBJ2-3; 7 positions agree with TRBD2. Germline lookup yields CDR1 LNHDA and CDR2 SQIVND (reference sequence). With 3 bases clipped from V and 4 bases from J, the junction kept 7 bases outside the gene matches. The CDR3 runs 15 residues. CDR3 DNA sequence: TGTGCCAGTAGTATTCGGACTAGTCGGGCAGATACGCAGTATTTT. Translation gives CASSIRTSRADTQYF.

The chain carries TRBV24-1 and TRBJ2-7; 11 nucleotides align to TRBD2. This CDR3 contains 17 residues. V trimming: 3 bases; J trimming: 6 bases; junction bases outside the gene matches: 12. Germline V gives CDR1 KGHDR, CDR2 SFDVKD. CDR3 residues: CATSDGPGLAVASEQYF. CDR3 bases: TGTGCCACCAGTGATGGTCCGGGACTAGCGGTAGCGAGCGAGCAGTACTTC.

This clone has at least ten counts. This chain links TRBV10-2 with TRBJ1-2; no reliable D call. Trimming cost V 8 bases and J 0 bases, with 10 bases left between them. This CDR3 has 13 residues. Germline loops: CDR1 WSHSY, CDR2 SAAADI. In DNA form, the CDR3 reads TGCGCCAGCTACGGAACCGCTAACTATGGCTACACCTTC. Translated: CASYGTANYGYTF.

This clone appeared many times. This chain links TRBV2 with TRBJ2-7; the match to TRBD2 covers 7 bases. CDR1 SNHLY and CDR2 FYNNEI come from the germline V gene. The V and J ends lost 10 bases and 6 bases, in that order; junction bases with no gene match: 12. CDR3 length: 13 amino acids. Here the CDR3 DNA reads TGTGCCAATACACGCGGGAGAGAGGGCGAGCAGTACTTC. It codes for CANTRGREGEQYF.

Points on this clone: This clone may be a read error of a much larger clone one base away. The chain joins TRBV12-3 or TRBV12-4 to TRBJ1-1, with 7 bases matching TRBD1. The CDR3 sequence is 15 residues long. CDR3 sequence: CASSSPRDSSTEAFF. The CDR3 DNA sequence: TGCGCCAGCAGTTCGCCCCGGGACAGTAGTACTGAAGCTTTCTTT.

The genes are TRBV30 and TRBJ2-7; 9 bases map to TRBD1. Germline assignment: CDR1 GTSNPN and CDR2 SVGIG (reference sequence). Losses at the gene ends were 3 bases for V and 4 bases for J; bases not matched to a gene: 7. The CDR3 totals 14 residues. The CDR3 protein is CAWSSGTGRYEQYF. The CDR3 DNA sequence: TGTGCCTGGAGCTCCGGGACAGGGAGGTACGAGCAGTACTTC.

This clone was counted many times. This sequence joins TRBV20-1 and TRBJ2-5, with TRBD2 matching 7 bases. V lost 5 bases and J lost 4; bases outside the gene matches: 7. Germline CDR1 reads DFQATT; CDR2 reads SNEGSKA (reference sequence). The CDR3 extends over 13 amino acids. CDR3 DNA: TGCAGTGCTCGGCGGGAGTCCGGAGAGACCCAGTACTTC. This translates into CSARRESGETQYF.

In this sample, this clone turned up many times. The chain is built from TRBV29-1 and TRBJ2-1; D ambiguous. There are 12 residues in the CDR3. Germline V lookup: CDR1 SQVTM, CDR2 ANQGSEA. The V and J ends lost 0 bases and 4 bases respectively, with 4 bases between them. The CDR3 here is CSVEEGYNEQFF. CDR3 in DNA: TGCAGCGTTGAAGAAGGGTACAATGAGCAGTTCTTC.

Many counts were recorded for this clone. The rearrangement links TRBV20-1 to TRBJ1-1; tentative D call: TRBD1 (5 bases). CDR3 length: 16 amino acids. Trimming took 0 bases from V and 1 from J, leaving 15 bases between them. Looked up from germline, CDR1 is DFQATT and CDR2 is SNEGSKA (reference sequence). The CDR3 sequence: CSARDPARGANTEAFF. CDR3 in DNA: TGCAGTGCTAGAGATCCGGCGAGGGGCGCGAACACTGAAGCTTTCTTT.

This clone was observed a handful of times. CDR3 in amino acids: CASSRDSHLYEQYV. CDR3 in DNA: TGTGCCAGCAGCCGGGACTCTCACCTCTACGAGCAGTACGTC. V usage is TRBV6-2 or TRBV6-3 and J usage is TRBJ2-7; a weak D match, TRBD2 (6 bases). The CDR3 covers 14 residues. CDR1 is MNHEY and CDR2 is SVGEGT in the germline V gene. V shed 6 bases and J shed 3 bases, with 15 bases lying between them.

This clone has at least ten counts. V gene TRBV7-8 combines with J gene TRBJ1-2; D call uncertain. CDR1 is SGHVS and CDR2 is FQNEAQ in the germline V gene. Trimming pared 7 bases from V and 0 bases from J, leaving 15 bases between. The CDR3 loop spans 15 amino acids. CDR3 nucleotide sequence: TGTGCCAGCACCGAAGGGTACGGAGCTAACTATGGCTACACCTTC. Its translation: CASTEGYGANYGYTF.

This clone has at least ten counts. The V call is TRBV20-1, the J call TRBJ2-5; 10 bases are shared with TRBD2. Germline CDR1 is DFQATT and CDR2 is SNEGSKA (reference sequence). Losses at the gene ends were 1 base for V and 1 base for J; bases not matched to a gene: 6. CDR3 size: 16 residues. CDR3 in DNA: TGCAGTGCTAGAGGAGAGCGGGAGGGGCTCCAAGAGACCCAGTACTTC. Translating it yields CSARGEREGLQETQYF.

By sample fraction, this clone is medium-sized (0.01 to 0.1%). The rearrangement uses TRBV12-3 or TRBV12-4 and TRBJ2-7; 11 bases are a match to TRBD2. Trimming at V came to 4 bases and at J to 2 bases, leaving 7 bases not matched to a gene. The CDR3 runs to 16 residues. CDR3 nucleotide sequence: TGTGCCAGCAGTTCCGTCCTAGCGGGAGGTGCCTACGAGCAGTACTTC. Its protein product is CASSSVLAGGAYEQYF.

The sample holds a few counts of this clone. The V gene is TRBV5-1, the J gene TRBJ2-3; no clear D. Germline values: CDR1 SGHRS, CDR2 YFSETQ. V lost 3 bases and J 5 bases, leaving 10 bases between the germline ends. This CDR3 comprises 13 residues. CDR3 sequence: CASSYDRLDTQYF. The CDR3 DNA is TGCGCCAGCAGCTACGACCGTTTAGATACGCAGTATTTT.

This clone was detected ten times or more. The chain joins TRBV10-3 to TRBJ2-7; the match to TRBD2 covers 14 bases. This CDR3 is built from 15 residues. Per the germline V gene, CDR1 is ENHRY and CDR2 is SYGVKD. The V gene end was trimmed by 11 bases and the J gene end by 0 bases; junction bases not matched to a gene: 6. DNA for the CDR3: TGTGCCGCTACCGGGACTAGCGGGAGCTCCTACGAGCAGTACTTC. Translating it yields CAATGTSGSSYEQYF.

This clone is classed as medium-sized. The chain recombines TRBV20-1 with TRBJ1-2, with TRBD1 matching 7 bases. Germline CDR1 DFQATT, CDR2 SNEGSKA (reference sequence). The CDR3 runs 14 residues. J gave up 4 bases and V 5 bases, and 10 bases lay outside the gene matches. CDR3 in amino acids: CSAYPTGKTYGYTF. CDR3 nucleotide sequence: TGCAGTGCTTACCCGACAGGGAAAACCTATGGCTACACCTTC.

This chain links TRBV30 with TRBJ2-1; TRBD2 agrees at 9 bases. CDR1 GTSNPN and CDR2 SVGIG come from the germline V gene (reference sequence). Trimming removed 3 bases from V and 7 bases from J; junction bases left unmatched: 7. There are 14 residues in the CDR3. In DNA, the CDR3 is TGTGCCTGGAGCACAAAGCGGGAGGTGAATGAGCAGTTCTTC. Translation: CAWSTKREVNEQFF.

This clone was recorded many times. The genes are TRBV28 and TRBJ2-5; TRBD2 matches at 8 bases. Germline assignment: CDR1 MDHEN and CDR2 SYDVKM. The CDR3 is 13 residues long. J was trimmed by 3 bases and V by 3 bases; bases with no gene match: 0. The CDR3 DNA reads TGTGCCAGCAGTTTCGGGGGGGAAGAGACCCAGTACTTC. This gives the protein CASSFGGEETQYF.

This clone occurred many times. The J gene is TRBJ2-2, the V gene TRBV5-1, with 9 bases matching TRBD2. The CDR3 extends over 15 amino acids. J was trimmed by 1 base and V by 4 bases; bases with no gene match: 2. Germline CDR1 reads SGHRS; CDR2 reads YFSETQ. CDR3 protein: CASSRTSENTGELFF. CDR3 nucleotides: TGCGCCAGCAGCAGGACTAGCGAGAACACCGGGGAGCTGTTTTTT. Full variable domain (missing parts from reference TRBV5-1 and TRBJ2-2): KAGVTQTPRYLIKTRGQQVTLSCSPISGHRSVSWYQQTPGQGLQFLFEYFSETQRNKGNFPGRFSGRQFSNSRSEMNVSTLELGDSALYLCASSRTSENTGELFFGEGSRLTVL.